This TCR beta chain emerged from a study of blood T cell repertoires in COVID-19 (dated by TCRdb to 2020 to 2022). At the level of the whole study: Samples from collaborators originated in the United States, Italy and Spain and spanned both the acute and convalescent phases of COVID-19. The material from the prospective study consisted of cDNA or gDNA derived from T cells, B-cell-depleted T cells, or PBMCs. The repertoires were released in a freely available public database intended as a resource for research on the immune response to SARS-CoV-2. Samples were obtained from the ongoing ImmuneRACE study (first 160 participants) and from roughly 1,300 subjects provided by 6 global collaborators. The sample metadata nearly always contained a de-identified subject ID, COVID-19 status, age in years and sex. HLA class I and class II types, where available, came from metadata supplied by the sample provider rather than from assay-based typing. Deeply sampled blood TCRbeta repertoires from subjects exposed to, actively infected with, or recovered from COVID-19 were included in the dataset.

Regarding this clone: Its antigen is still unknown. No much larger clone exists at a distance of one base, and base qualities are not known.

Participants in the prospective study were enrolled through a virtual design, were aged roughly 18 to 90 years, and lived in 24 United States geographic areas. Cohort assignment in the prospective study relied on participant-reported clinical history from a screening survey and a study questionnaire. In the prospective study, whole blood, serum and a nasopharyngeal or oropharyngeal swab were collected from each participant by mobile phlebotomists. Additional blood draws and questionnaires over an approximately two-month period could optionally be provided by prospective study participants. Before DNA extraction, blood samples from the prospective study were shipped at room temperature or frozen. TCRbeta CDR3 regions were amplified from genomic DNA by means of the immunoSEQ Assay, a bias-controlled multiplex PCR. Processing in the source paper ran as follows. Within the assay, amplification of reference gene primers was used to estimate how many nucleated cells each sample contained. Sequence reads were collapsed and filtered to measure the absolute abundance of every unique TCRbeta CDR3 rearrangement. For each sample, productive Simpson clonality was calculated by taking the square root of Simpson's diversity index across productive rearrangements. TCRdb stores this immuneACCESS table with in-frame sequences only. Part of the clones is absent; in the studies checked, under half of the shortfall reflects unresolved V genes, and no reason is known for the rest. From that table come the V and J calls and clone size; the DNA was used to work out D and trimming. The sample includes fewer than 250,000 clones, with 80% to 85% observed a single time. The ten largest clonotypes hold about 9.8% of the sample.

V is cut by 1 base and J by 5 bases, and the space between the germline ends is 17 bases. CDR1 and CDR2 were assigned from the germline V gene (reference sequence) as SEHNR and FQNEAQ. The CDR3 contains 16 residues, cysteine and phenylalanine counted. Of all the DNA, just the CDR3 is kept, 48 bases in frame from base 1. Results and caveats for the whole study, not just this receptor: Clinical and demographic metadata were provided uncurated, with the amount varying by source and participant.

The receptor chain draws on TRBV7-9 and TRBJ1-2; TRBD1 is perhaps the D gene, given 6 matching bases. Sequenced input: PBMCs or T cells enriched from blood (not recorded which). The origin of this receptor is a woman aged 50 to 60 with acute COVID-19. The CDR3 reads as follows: CASSLEVVRGWYGYTF. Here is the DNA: TGTGCCAGCAGCTTAGAGGTGGTCAGGGGATGGTATGGCTACACCTTC. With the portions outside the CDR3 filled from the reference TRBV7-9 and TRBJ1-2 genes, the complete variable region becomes DTGVSQNPRHKITKRGQNVTFRCDPISEHNRLYWYRQTLGQGPEFLTYFQNEAQLEKSRLLSDRFSAERPKGSFSTLEIQRTEQGDSAMYLCASSLEVVRGWYGYTFGSGTRLTVV.